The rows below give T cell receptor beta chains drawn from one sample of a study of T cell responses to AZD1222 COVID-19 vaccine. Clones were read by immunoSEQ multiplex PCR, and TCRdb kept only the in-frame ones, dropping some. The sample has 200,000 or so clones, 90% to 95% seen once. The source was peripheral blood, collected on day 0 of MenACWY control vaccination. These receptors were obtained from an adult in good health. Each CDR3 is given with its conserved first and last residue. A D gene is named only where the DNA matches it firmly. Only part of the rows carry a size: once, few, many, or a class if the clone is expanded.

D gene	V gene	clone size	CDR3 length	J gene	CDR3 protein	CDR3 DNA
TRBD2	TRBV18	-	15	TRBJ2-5	CASSLRDSGGETQYF	TGTGCCAGCTCACTACGGGACTCCGGGGGGGAGACCCAGTACTTC
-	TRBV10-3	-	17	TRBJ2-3	CAISPNRRGHGTDTQYF	TGTGCCATCAGTCCCAACCGACGTGGTCACGGCACAGATACGCAGTATTTT
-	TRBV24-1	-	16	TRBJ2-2	CATSDLLFGGTGELFF	TGTGCCACCAGTGATTTGTTATTTGGGGGTACCGGGGAGCTGTTTTTT
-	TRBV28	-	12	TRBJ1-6	CASSTVGSPLHF	TGTGCCAGCAGTACAGTGGGTTCACCCCTCCACTTT
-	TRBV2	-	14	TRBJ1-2	CASSAAGVTTGYTF	TGTGCCAGCAGTGCGGCAGGGGTTACGACTGGCTACACCTTC
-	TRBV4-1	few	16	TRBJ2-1	CASSQDFAREYNEQFF	TGCGCCAGCAGCCAAGATTTTGCCAGGGAGTACAATGAGCAGTTCTTC
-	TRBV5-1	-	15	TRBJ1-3	CASSLGPSSGNTIYF	TGCGCCAGCAGCTTGGGGCCTTCCTCTGGAAACACCATATATTTT
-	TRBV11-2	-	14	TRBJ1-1	CASSLFRGDTEAFF	TGTGCCAGCAGCTTATTCCGGGGTGACACTGAAGCTTTCTTT
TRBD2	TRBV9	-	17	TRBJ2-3	CASSSGTSGGAIDTQYF	TGTGCCAGCAGCTCCGGGACTAGCGGGGGGGCAATAGATACGCAGTATTTT
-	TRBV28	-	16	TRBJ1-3	CASHGGPGRSGNTIYF	TGTGCCAGCCACGGGGGGCCCGGCAGGTCTGGAAACACCATATATTTT
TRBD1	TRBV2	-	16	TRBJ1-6	CASSGSRDRVNSPLHF	TGTGCCAGCAGCGGAAGTAGGGACAGGGTTAATTCACCCCTCCACTTT
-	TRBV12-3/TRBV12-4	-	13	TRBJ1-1	CASSLGSPGKAFF	TGTGCCAGCAGTTTAGGGTCCCCCGGGAAAGCTTTCTTT
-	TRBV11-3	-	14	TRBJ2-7	CASSLQGPTYEQYF	TGTGCCAGCAGCTTGCAGGGCCCAACCTACGAGCAGTACTTC
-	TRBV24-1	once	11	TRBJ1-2	CATSAGYGYTF	TGTGCCACCAGTGCCGGATATGGCTACACCTTC
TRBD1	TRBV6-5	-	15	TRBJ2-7	CASSSPSTGSYEQYF	TGTGCCAGCAGTTCTCCCTCGACAGGGAGCTACGAGCAGTACTTC
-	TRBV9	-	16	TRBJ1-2	CASSVANRESHYGYTF	TGTGCCAGCAGCGTAGCTAATAGAGAGTCGCACTATGGCTACACCTTC
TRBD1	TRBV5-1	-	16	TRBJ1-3	CASSTLQGSSGNTIYF	TGCGCCAGCAGCACTCTACAGGGGAGCTCTGGAAACACCATATATTTT